Each of the 17 T cell receptor beta chains below was sequenced from the same sample in a study of T cells in Graves' hyperthyroidism and ophthalmopathy. TCR beta CDR3 regions were amplified from RNA transcripts. When the TCR CDR3 underwent first-round RT-PCR, the HTBI primer set was used. MiXCR, applied by TCRdb to the multiplex PCR reads, yields one record per CDR3 protein. The data show over 650,000 distinct CDR3 sequences, with 45% seen just once and approximately 7.2% held by the top ten. Sequencing was done on a sample of peripheral blood or thyroid tissue (not recorded which). The source is an adult man with Graves' disease, either hyperthyroidism or ophthalmopathy (not recorded which).

This clonotype was seen ten or more times. Here the CDR3 reads CASSTTAYGYTF. Written as DNA, the CDR3 is TGTGCCAGTAGTACTACAGCGTATGGCTACACCTTC. The chain couples TRBV19 to TRBJ1-2; D gene unclear. CDR1 is LNHDA and CDR2 is SQIVND in the germline V gene (reference sequence). CDR3 length: 12 residues. V lost 4 bases to trimming and J lost 5 bases, with 8 bases between them. Variable domain in full (rest from reference TRBV19 and TRBJ1-2): DGGITQSPKYLFRKEGQNVTLSCEQNLNHDAMYWYRQDPGQGLRLIYYSQIVNDFQKGDIAEGYSVSREKKESFPLTVTSAQKNPTAFYLCASSTTAYGYTFGSGTRLTVV.

The V call is TRBV7-9, the J call TRBJ1-1; D is uncertain. CDR1 SEHNR and CDR2 FQNEAQ come from the germline V gene (reference sequence). Trimming removed 7 bases from V and 8 bases from J, with 17 bases in between. This CDR3 comprises 13 residues. The CDR3 region has the DNA TGTGCCAGCATCCCATCGGGGAGGAAGGAAGCTTTCTTT. Protein product: CASIPSGRKEAFF.

The chain joins TRBV7-2 to TRBJ2-7, with D unclear. This CDR3 region has 14 residues. V gave up 5 bases and J gave up 4 bases, with 15 bases separating them. The germline gives CDR1 SGHTA, CDR2 FQGNSA. The CDR3 is CASSQAIGEYEQYF. CDR3 coding DNA: TGTGCCAGCAGCCAAGCAATAGGAGAGTACGAGCAGTACTTC.

This clonotype was recorded many times. The V gene is TRBV29-1, the J gene TRBJ2-7, with TRBD2 as a possible D gene (6 bases). Germline loops: CDR1 SQVTM, CDR2 ANQGSEA. V shed 4 bases and J shed 4 bases, with 17 bases lying between them. The CDR3 extends over 14 amino acids. In DNA, the CDR3 is TGCAGCGTTGTGTTCTCCGGGAGCAGGTACGAGCAGTACTTC. Its translation is CSVVFSGSRYEQYF.

The rearrangement joins TRBV20-1 to TRBJ1-4, with D possibly being TRBD1 (5 bases). The CDR3 loop spans 14 amino acids. V was pared by 1 base and J by 3 bases, with 9 bases between. Germline V gene lookup returns CDR1 DFQATT and CDR2 SNEGSKA (reference sequence). CDR3 loop: CSARGQGANEKLFF. The CDR3 DNA reads as TGCAGTGCTAGAGGGCAGGGTGCTAATGAAAAACTGTTTTTT.

The chain couples TRBV20-1 to TRBJ1-2, with D uncertain. V was clipped by 3 bases and J by 3 bases, with 5 bases between them. This CDR3 contains 11 residues. Germline lookup yields CDR1 DFQATT and CDR2 SNEGSKA (reference sequence). The CDR3 reads CSARVDYGYTF. DNA for the CDR3: TGCAGTGCTAGGGTGGACTATGGCTACACCTTC.

The chain combines TRBV19 with TRBJ1-5; 9 bases map to TRBD1. Per germline, CDR1 LNHDA and CDR2 SQIVND (reference sequence). There are 17 residues in the CDR3. Trimming removed 9 bases from V and 1 base from J; junction bases left unmatched: 13. The CDR3 here is CASSFSAGTGSNQPQHF. DNA of the CDR3: TGTGCCAGCAGTTTTTCGGCCGGGACAGGGAGCAATCAGCCCCAGCATTTT.

The sample holds one count of this clonotype. The junction differs from germline at one of its ends, possibly a read error. V usage is TRBV14 and J usage is TRBJ1-1; D remains ambiguous. CDR1 and CDR2 (germline): SGHDN, FVKESK. This CDR3 is built from 16 residues. The chain's CDR3 is CASNQNGRERNTEAFF. The CDR3 DNA is TGTGCCAGCAACCAAAACGGACGGGAGAGGAACACTGAAGCTTTCTTT.

This chain connects TRBV2 to TRBJ1-1; D unclear. The germline V and J ends were trimmed by 0 bases and 5 bases, with 7 bases remaining between them. This CDR3 is built from 13 residues. CDR1 and CDR2 from the germline V gene are SNHLY and FYNNEI. The CDR3: CASSEAEVTEAFF. The CDR3 DNA follows: TGTGCCAGCAGTGAAGCGGAAGTGACTGAAGCTTTCTTT.

The chain uses TRBV7-2 and TRBJ1-1, with unresolved D. Per the germline V gene, CDR1 is SGHTA and CDR2 is FQGNSA. The CDR3 has 13 residues. V lost 3 bases to trimming and J lost 7 bases, with 12 bases between them. This CDR3 is CASSLSPGLEAFF. For the CDR3, the DNA is TGTGCCAGCAGCTTGTCCCCTGGCCTTGAAGCTTTCTTT.

The chain joins TRBV6-5 to TRBJ1-2; D uncertain. CDR1 and CDR2 (germline): MNHEY, SVGAGI. V was cut by 5 bases and J by 4 bases, with 17 bases left in between. The CDR3 is 15 amino acids. The CDR3 bases are TGTGCCAGCAGTGAAGTGGCCGGTGGCCCCTATGGCTACACCTTC. It specifies CASSEVAGGPYGYTF.

In this sample, this clonotype turned up a few times. The chain employs TRBV12-3 or TRBV12-4 and TRBJ1-2; tentatively, D is TRBD1 (5 bases). The CDR3 loop spans 13 amino acids. Deletions cut 4 bases from V and 4 bases from J, with 10 bases between. The CDR3 region is CASSSRGRYGYTF. For the CDR3, the DNA is TGTGCCAGCAGTTCCCGGGGACGCTATGGCTACACCTTC.

This clonotype was counted ten times or more. The rearrangement joins TRBV10-2 to TRBJ1-1; no definite D call. The CDR3 has 11 residues. Trimming cost V 9 bases and J 3 bases, with 8 bases left between them. Looked up from germline, CDR1 is WSHSY and CDR2 is SAAADI. CDR3 nucleotides: TGCGCCAGTCGACGGTACACTGAAGCTTTCTTT. Protein product: CASRRYTEAFF.

This clonotype was recorded at least ten times. The rearrangement uses TRBV20-1 and TRBJ1-2; D is unresolved. The germline gives CDR1 DFQATT, CDR2 SNEGSKA (reference sequence). This CDR3 is built from 11 residues. Trimming cost V 3 bases and J 12 bases, with 14 bases left between them. CDR3 sequence (DNA): TGCAGTGCTAGGGGCAGCAAAAGGAACACCTTC. It encodes CSARGSKRNTF.

The chain links TRBV7-2 to TRBJ2-7, with TRBD2 as a possible D gene (5 bases). The CDR3 covers 14 residues. With 1 base removed from V and 2 bases from J, the gap between germline ends came to 9 bases. The germline gives CDR1 SGHTA, CDR2 FQGNSA. The CDR3 loop is CASSLGGNAYEQYF. CDR3 DNA: TGTGCCAGCAGCTTAGGAGGGAACGCCTACGAGCAGTACTTC.

The chain has TRBV10-3 and TRBJ1-6, with TRBD1 as a possible D gene (5 bases). The CDR3 contains 15 residues. Trimming removed 6 bases from V and 3 bases from J, with 12 bases in between. Germline V gene data show CDR1 as ENHRY and CDR2 as SYGVKD. The CDR3 coding sequence is TGTGCCATCAGCGAGGGGCTAAACTATAATTCACCCCTCCACTTT. Encoded protein: CAISEGLNYNSPLHF.

The chain combines TRBV7-8 with TRBJ1-1, with 9 bases fitting TRBD1. Germline V gene data show CDR1 as SGHVS and CDR2 as FQNEAQ. The CDR3 length is 13 residues. V lost 6 bases to trimming and J lost 9 bases; unmatched junction nucleotides: 8. In nucleotides, the CDR3 is TGTGCCAGCAGTTCTGGGACAGGGCAACAAGCTTTCTTT. This gives the protein CASSSGTGQQAFF.